These 30 T cell receptor beta chains came from one sample sequenced in a study of early T cells in non-severe SARS-CoV-2 infection. TCRdb ran MiXCR on the 5' RACE reads and lists one entry per CDR3 protein. The sample records around 67,000 distinct CDR3 sequences, over 9.5% being singletons. The material sequenced was whole blood. These receptors all stem from an adult who was a healthcare worker with PCR-confirmed SARS-CoV-2 infection or an uninfected control (not recorded which).

This clonotype was observed many times. The rearrangement uses TRBV6-6 and TRBJ1-3, with D hard to call. Germline V CDR1 and CDR2: MNHNY, SVGAGI (reference sequence). Trimming removed 0 bases from V and 2 bases from J, with 8 bases in between. The CDR3 loop spans 15 amino acids. CDR3 sequence (DNA): TGTGCCAGCAGTTACTCGGAGGGTCCTGGAAACACCATATATTTT. Its translation: CASSYSEGPGNTIYF.

This clonotype was recorded a few times. The V and J genes are TRBV18 and TRBJ1-1; D is perhaps TRBD1 (6 bases). The germline V gene encodes CDR1 KGHSH and CDR2 LQKENI. V was trimmed by 4 bases and J by 3 bases, leaving 12 bases between them. The CDR3 has 14 residues. The CDR3 is CASSQQRTDTEAFF. The CDR3 bases are TGTGCCAGCTCACAACAACGGACAGACACTGAAGCTTTCTTT.

This chain uses TRBV18 with TRBJ1-5; weak D call: TRBD1 (6 bases). Trimming removed 3 bases from V and 1 base from J, with 16 bases in between. The CDR3 consists of 17 residues. Germline V gene data show CDR1 as KGHSH and CDR2 as LQKENI. In DNA, the CDR3 is TGTGCCAGCTCACCTCTCGCAACCGGACAGAGCAATCAGCCCCAGCATTTT. It yields the protein CASSPLATGQSNQPQHF.

This clonotype was detected only once. The rearrangement links TRBV29-1 to TRBJ1-2; D is perhaps TRBD1 (5 bases). The CDR3 has 14 residues. Deletions cut 4 bases from V and 5 bases from J, with 17 bases between. Germline lookup yields CDR1 SQVTM and CDR2 ANQGSEA. The CDR3 spells CSVAGRGSKYGYTF. CDR3 coding DNA: TGCAGCGTTGCCGGTAGGGGTTCGAAATATGGCTACACCTTC.

This clonotype was seen many times. J is TRBJ2-1 and V is TRBV6-6; D may correspond to TRBD1 or TRBD2 (5 bases each). V was clipped by 7 bases and J by 0 bases, with 10 bases between them. The CDR3 covers 14 residues. Germline lookup yields CDR1 MNHNY and CDR2 SVGAGI (reference sequence). The CDR3 DNA reads TGTGCCAGCATGCTCGGGACCTCCTACAATGAGCAGTTCTTC. Translation: CASMLGTSYNEQFF.

This clonotype was counted ten times or more. The chain combines TRBV12-3 or TRBV12-4 with TRBJ2-4, with D perhaps TRBD1 (5 bases). CDR3 length equals 15 residues. The germline V and J ends were trimmed by 2 bases and 0 bases, with 8 bases remaining between them. The CDR3 DNA reads as TGTGCCAGCAGTTTAAGGGGCCTAGCCAAAAACATTCAGTACTTC. Protein product: CASSLRGLAKNIQYF.

This clonotype has a count of ten or more. V gene TRBV28 combines with J gene TRBJ1-1, with 7 bases that match TRBD1. The CDR3 length is 16 residues. V dropped 5 bases and J dropped 7; count of bases not matched to a gene: 16. The germline gives CDR1 MDHEN, CDR2 SYDVKM. This CDR3 reads CASSPPGQDRSREAFF. The CDR3 region has the DNA TGTGCCAGCAGTCCCCCCGGCCAGGACAGGAGCCGTGAAGCTTTCTTT.

The chain's CDR3 is CASSPPTEVSTQYF. The DNA of the CDR3 is TGTGCCAGCAGCCCCCCGACAGAAGTTTCGACGCAGTATTTT. The genes are TRBV7-2 and TRBJ2-3; weak D call: TRBD1 (5 bases). The CDR3 consists of 14 residues. In germline, CDR1 is SGHTA, CDR2 FQGNSA. V was shortened by 5 bases and J by 9 bases, with 18 bases between the two germline ends. Based on the CDR3 plus reference TRBV7-2 and TRBJ2-3, the full variable domain is GAGVSQSPSNKVTEKGKDVELRCDPISGHTALYWYRQSLGQGLEFLIYFQGNSAPDKSGLPSDRFSAERTGGSVSTLTIQRTQQEDSAVYLCASSPPTEVSTQYFGPGTRLTVL.

This clonotype occurred many times. The chain has TRBV12-3 or TRBV12-4 and TRBJ2-6; tentatively, D is TRBD2 (6 bases). V shed 5 bases and J shed 0 bases, with 11 bases lying between them. The CDR3 runs to 16 residues. CDR3 sequence reads: CASSLRRVSGANVLTF. CDR3 DNA: TGTGCCAGCAGTCTAAGGAGGGTCTCTGGGGCCAACGTCCTGACTTTC.

This clonotype was seen many times. V is TRBV29-1 and J is TRBJ2-7, with 10 bases identical to TRBD2. Trimming at V came to 6 bases and at J to 4 bases, leaving 9 bases not matched to a gene. CDR1 and CDR2 (germline): SQVTM, ANQGSEA. The CDR3 consists of 14 residues. The CDR3 loop is CSVSKASGRYEQYF. For the CDR3, the DNA is TGCAGCGTGTCGAAAGCTAGCGGGAGATACGAGCAGTACTTC.

This clonotype was observed at least ten times. The chain has TRBV13 and TRBJ2-5; unclear D gene. The CDR3 is 12 amino acids. Germline CDR1 is PRHDT and CDR2 is FYEKMQ (reference sequence). The germline V and J ends were trimmed by 5 bases and 5 bases, with 9 bases remaining between them. The CDR3 here is CASSPDRETQYF. The CDR3 region has the DNA TGTGCCAGCAGCCCGGACCGGGAGACCCAGTACTTC.

This clonotype came up a few times. V gene TRBV18 combines with J gene TRBJ2-2; D unclear. This CDR3 has 14 residues. Germline V gives CDR1 KGHSH, CDR2 LQKENI. V shed 10 bases and J shed 0 bases, with 12 bases lying between them. DNA for the CDR3: TGTGCCACCCCCCTGACAACGAACACCGGGGAGCTGTTTTTT. Amino acids: CATPLTTNTGELFF.

The chain uses TRBV12-5 and TRBJ2-2; D is undetermined. This CDR3 contains 13 residues. The V gene lost 3 bases and the J gene lost 4 bases, with 6 bases spanning the gap. Germline CDR1 LGHNT, CDR2 FRNRAP. The CDR3 loop reads CASGLRSTGELFF. The DNA for the CDR3 is TGTGCTAGTGGTTTAAGATCCACCGGGGAGCTGTTTTTT. Looking up the rest from reference TRBV12-5 and TRBJ2-2 gives the full variable domain: DARVTQTPRHKVTEMGQEVTMRCQPILGHNTVFWYRQTMMQGLELLAYFRNRAPLDDSGMPKDRFSAEMPDATLATLKIQPSEPRDSAVYFCASGLRSTGELFFGEGSRLTVL.

A note on this clonotype: This could be a read error, since a much larger clone is one nucleotide away. The chain recombines TRBV7-8 with TRBJ1-3; maybe TRBD1 (6 bases). The germline V gene has CDR1 SGHVS and CDR2 FQNEAQ. The CDR3 runs 13 residues. The CDR3 loop is CASSLEGGNNIYF. For the CDR3, the DNA is TGTGCCAGCAGCTTAGAGGGGGGAAACAACATATATTTT.

This sequence joins TRBV10-2 and TRBJ2-2; D not certain. Germline lookup yields CDR1 WSHSY and CDR2 SAAADI. The CDR3 consists of 13 residues. The ends were cut back, 4 bases at V and 2 bases at J, with 5 bases in the middle. CDR3 amino acids: CASSATNTGELFF. The CDR3 DNA sequence: TGCGCCAGCAGTGCGACCAACACCGGGGAGCTGTTTTTT.

The chain uses TRBV29-1 and TRBJ1-1, with TRBD1 matching over 7 bases. From germline, CDR1 is SQVTM and CDR2 ANQGSEA. Trimming took 7 bases from V and 4 from J; bases not matched to a gene: 0. The CDR3 totals 10 residues. The CDR3 protein is CSAGGTEAFF. The CDR3 region has the DNA TGCAGCGCAGGGGGCACTGAAGCTTTCTTT.

V and J are TRBV5-5 and TRBJ2-1; 14 bases fit TRBD2. Germline V gene lookup returns CDR1 SGHKS and CDR2 YYEKEE (reference sequence). J was trimmed by 9 bases and V by 5 bases; bases with no gene match: 4. The CDR3 has 14 amino acids. The CDR3: CASRGLAGVAEQFF. The CDR3 bases are TGTGCCAGCAGGGGACTAGCGGGAGTAGCTGAGCAGTTCTTC. Looking up the rest from reference TRBV5-5 and TRBJ2-1 gives the full variable domain: DAGVTQSPTHLIKTRGQQVTLRCSPISGHKSVSWYQQVLGQGPQFIFQYYEKEERGRGNFPDRFSARQFPNYSSELNVNALLLGDSALYLCASRGLAGVAEQFFGPGTRLTVL.

The chain employs TRBV30 and TRBJ2-7; 7 bases align to TRBD1. The germline V gene has CDR1 GTSNPN and CDR2 SVGIG (reference sequence). The CDR3 totals 14 residues. The trim removed 7 bases at V and 0 bases at J, leaving 9 bases unmatched. The CDR3 bases are TGTGCCTTTGCGGAGGACAGGCGCTCCTACGAGCAGTACTTC. Its translation: CAFAEDRRSYEQYF. The full variable domain, its missing parts supplied by reference TRBV30 and TRBJ2-7, is SQTIHQWPATLVQPVGSPLSLECTVEGTSNPNLYWYRQAAGRGLQLLFYSVGIGQISSEVPQNLSASRPQDRQFILSSKKLLLSDSGFYLCAFAEDRRSYEQYFGPGTRLTVT.

CDR3 DNA: TGTGCCAGTAGTGTCCACCCCGGGACAGGGGCCGGGGCCAACGTCCTGACTTTC. Its translation is CASSVHPGTGAGANVLTF. J is TRBJ2-6 and V is TRBV19, with TRBD1 matching over 10 bases. V lost 5 bases to trimming and J lost 4 bases; unmatched junction nucleotides: 11. CDR3 length equals 18 residues. CDR1 is LNHDA, CDR2 SQIVND, per germline (reference sequence).

This clonotype has more than one count but fewer than ten. Written as DNA, the CDR3 is TGTGCCAGCAGTATCGGACTAGACCTTAGGACGGATACGCAGTATTTT. Protein: CASSIGLDLRTDTQYF. The V call is TRBV27, the J call TRBJ2-3; 7 bases are shared with TRBD2. The CDR3 contains 16 residues. The V gene end was trimmed by 5 bases and the J gene end by 6 bases; junction bases not matched to a gene: 14. Germline-derived CDR1 and CDR2 are MNHEY and SMNVEV (reference sequence).

CDR3 DNA: TGCAGTGCTAGGCATAGCGGGAGGAGGTACAATGAGCAGTTCTTC. This translates into CSARHSGRRYNEQFF. This chain joins TRBV20-1 and TRBJ2-1; 10 bases line up with TRBD2. This CDR3 is built from 15 residues. The J segment lost 4 bases and the V segment lost 3 bases, leaving 6 bases of the junction unmatched. Per the germline V gene, CDR1 is DFQATT and CDR2 is SNEGSKA (reference sequence).

This clonotype was observed a handful of times. The chain uses TRBV5-1 and TRBJ2-1; D is possibly TRBD1 or TRBD2 (5 bases each). The CDR3 length is 14 residues. Germline V gene data show CDR1 as SGHRS and CDR2 as YFSETQ. V lost 5 bases, J lost 3 bases, and 12 bases lay in between. CDR3 DNA: TGCGCCAGCAGTTCTGGGGGTATCTACAATGAGCAGTTCTTC. This codes for CASSSGGIYNEQFF.

This clonotype was detected many times. The chain carries TRBV12-3 or TRBV12-4 and TRBJ1-1; D perhaps matches TRBD1 (5 bases). Trimming cost V 3 bases and J 0 bases, with 11 bases left between them. This CDR3 is built from 15 residues. The CDR3 nucleotides are TGTGCCAGCAGTTTGCGACAGCCTATGAACACTGAAGCTTTCTTT. Its translation: CASSLRQPMNTEAFF.

This clonotype occurred many times. Here the CDR3 DNA reads TGTGCCAGCAGCGTAGGTCCAGACCAAGAGACCCAGTACTTC. Translated: CASSVGPDQETQYF. V gene TRBV9 combines with J gene TRBJ2-5; D remains ambiguous. Germline loops: CDR1 SGDLS, CDR2 YYNGEE. The CDR3 is 14 residues long. Deletions cut 0 bases from V and 0 bases from J, with 6 bases between.

This clonotype was detected ten times or more. This chain links TRBV20-1 with TRBJ2-7; possibly TRBD1 or TRBD2 for D (5 bases each). The V end lost 6 bases, the J end lost 0 bases, and 18 bases lay between the germline ends. The CDR3 contains 15 residues. CDR1 is DFQATT, CDR2 SNEGSKA, per germline (reference sequence). CDR3 residues: CSAGNPGRNSYEQYF. In DNA, the CDR3 is TGCAGTGCAGGAAATCCGGGACGGAACTCCTACGAGCAGTACTTC.

This chain joins TRBV6-5 and TRBJ1-5; tentatively, D is TRBD1 (5 bases). The ends were cut back, 6 bases at V and 3 bases at J, with 12 bases in the middle. The CDR3 extends over 14 amino acids. Germline loops: CDR1 MNHEY, CDR2 SVGAGI. The CDR3, as DNA: TGTGCCAGCAGACCCGACAGAAACAATCAGCCCCAGCATTTT. Residues: CASRPDRNNQPQHF.

This clonotype was observed at least ten times. V usage is TRBV10-3 and J usage is TRBJ1-2, with D unclear. From germline, CDR1 is ENHRY and CDR2 SYGVKD. V gave up 0 bases and J gave up 2 bases, with 10 bases separating them. CDR3 size: 15 residues. In nucleotides, the CDR3 is TGTGCCATCAGTGAGTCAATCGGCGGGAACTATGGCTACACCTTC. Protein sequence: CAISESIGGNYGYTF.

This clonotype was counted a few times. The V call is TRBV29-1, the J call TRBJ2-4; tentative D call: TRBD2 (5 bases). Deletions cut 0 bases from V and 1 base from J, with 16 bases between. This CDR3 has 17 residues. Germline CDR1 reads SQVTM; CDR2 reads ANQGSEA. For the CDR3, the DNA is TGCAGCGTTGAAGAGCCCGCTGGGAGTACCGCCAAAAACATTCAGTACTTC. This sequence encodes CSVEEPAGSTAKNIQYF. The whole variable domain, filled in from reference TRBV29-1 and TRBJ2-4, reads SAVISQKPSRDICQRGTSLTIQCQVDSQVTMMFWYRQQPGQSLTLIATANQGSEATYESGFVIDKFPISRPNLTFSTLTVSNMSPEDSSIYLCSVEEPAGSTAKNIQYFGAGTRLSVL.

This clonotype was seen at least ten times. The chain links TRBV9 to TRBJ1-2; 9 bases fit TRBD1. Germline V gives CDR1 SGDLS, CDR2 YYNGEE. V lost 4 bases, J lost 4 bases, and 11 bases stayed unmatched. The length of the CDR3 is 16 residues. The CDR3 reads CASSSQPGQGIYGYTF. For the CDR3, the DNA is TGTGCCAGCAGCTCACAACCCGGACAGGGGATCTATGGCTACACCTTC.

The genes are TRBV12-3 or TRBV12-4 and TRBJ1-4; D may be TRBD1 (5 bases). Deletions cut 5 bases from V and 7 bases from J, with 20 bases between. The CDR3 contains 16 residues. CDR3 loop: CASSRDAEVAGEKLFF. CDR3 in DNA: TGTGCCAGCAGTCGGGACGCGGAGGTTGCCGGTGAAAAACTGTTTTTT.